A few counts support the clone carrying this TCR beta chain. The table came from immunoSEQ multiplex PCR; TCRdb's copy has only in-frame clones and leaves some out. The data hold 5,500 to 7,500 clones, with around 75% observed a single time. The data were taken from a study of neoadjuvant anti-PD-1 for oral cavity cancer. Germline V gives CDR1 SNHLY, CDR2 FYNNEI. The germline V and J ends were trimmed by 0 bases and 5 bases, with 10 bases remaining between them. CDR3 length: 14 residues. The sequenced sample was PBMCs, obtained before nivolumab (anti-PD-1) treatment. This sequence originates from a person aged 35-79 years with oral cavity squamous cell carcinoma. This chain connects TRBV2 to TRBJ1-2; D is unresolved. Written as DNA, the CDR3 is TGTGCCAGCAGTGAAGCAGGAGAACTATATGGCTACACCTTC. Encoded protein: CASSEAGELYGYTF.